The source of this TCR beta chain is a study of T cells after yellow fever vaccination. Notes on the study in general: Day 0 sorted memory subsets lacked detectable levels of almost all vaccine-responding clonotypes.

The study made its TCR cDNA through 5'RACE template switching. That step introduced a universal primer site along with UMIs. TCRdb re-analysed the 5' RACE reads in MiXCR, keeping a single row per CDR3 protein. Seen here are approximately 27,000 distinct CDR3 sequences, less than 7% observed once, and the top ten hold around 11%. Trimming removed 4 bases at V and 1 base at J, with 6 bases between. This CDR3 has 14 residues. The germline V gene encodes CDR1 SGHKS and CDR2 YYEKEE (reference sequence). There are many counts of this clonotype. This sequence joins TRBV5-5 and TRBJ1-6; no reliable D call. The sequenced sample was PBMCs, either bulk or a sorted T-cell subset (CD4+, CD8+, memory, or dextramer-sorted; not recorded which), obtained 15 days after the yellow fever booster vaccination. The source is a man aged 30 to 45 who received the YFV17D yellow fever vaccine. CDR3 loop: CASSIESYNSPLHF. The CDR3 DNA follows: TGTGCCAGCAGCATTGAGTCCTATAATTCACCCCTCCACTTT.